These 29 T cell receptor beta chains came from one sample sequenced in a study of blood T cell repertoires in COVID-19. Clones were sequenced by immunoSEQ multiplex PCR, and TCRdb holds only the in-frame ones, with some missing. The table has some 60,000 clones, 91% seen once. The sequenced sample was peripheral blood. The receptors were gathered from a man aged 60-69 years with acute or convalescent COVID-19.

The genes are TRBV15 and TRBJ1-4; D unresolved. The CDR3 contains 13 residues. The germline gives CDR1 LNHNV, CDR2 YYDKDF (reference sequence). V lost 0 bases and J 11 bases, leaving 10 bases between the germline ends. The CDR3: CATSRDVRVKLFF. CDR3 nucleotides: TGTGCCACCAGCAGAGATGTTCGGGTGAAACTGTTTTTT. Based on the CDR3 plus reference TRBV15 and TRBJ1-4, the full variable domain is DAMVIQNPRYQVTQFGKPVTLSCSQTLNHNVMYWYQQKSSQAPKLLFHYYDKDFNNEADTPDNFQSRRPNTSFCFLDIRSPGLGDTAMYLCATSRDVRVKLFFGSGTQLSVL.

This sequence joins TRBV10-3 and TRBJ1-3; no firm D call. V gave up 4 bases and J gave up 2 bases, with 12 bases separating them. Germline V CDR1 and CDR2: ENHRY, SYGVKD. This CDR3 comprises 15 residues. Here the CDR3 DNA reads TGTGCCATCAGTGGTCGGGAACCCACTGGAAACACCATATATTTT. Translating it yields CAISGREPTGNTIYF.

The gene calls are TRBV2 and TRBJ1-6; TRBD1 aligns across 9 bases. V lost 6 bases, J lost 3 bases, and 6 bases stayed unmatched. Per germline, CDR1 SNHLY and CDR2 FYNNEI. The CDR3 has 16 residues. In DNA form, the CDR3 reads TGTGCCAGCAGAACAGACAGGGGGGGCTATAATTCACCCCTCCACTTT. Amino acid sequence: CASRTDRGGYNSPLHF.

Turning to this clone: The identical CDR3 is also encoded by other nucleotide sequences in the sample. The V and J genes are TRBV30 and TRBJ2-7; no clear D. Germline V gives CDR1 GTSNPN, CDR2 SVGIG (reference sequence). This CDR3 is built from 12 residues. Trimming stripped 0 bases from V and 3 bases from J, with 6 bases between. The CDR3 sequence is CAWSVSVYEQYF. CDR3 DNA: TGTGCCTGGAGTGTATCCGTCTACGAGCAGTACTTC.

The CDR3 DNA sequence: TGTGCCAGCAGCCAACGATCAGGGGGGAGTATAGTTAATGAAAAACTGTTTTTT. Its translation is CASSQRSGGSIVNEKLFF. This chain joins TRBV4-2 and TRBJ1-4; 7 bases are a match to TRBD1. Germline V gives CDR1 LGHNA, CDR2 YNFKEQ. The CDR3 totals 18 residues. V trimming: 2 bases; J trimming: 4 bases; junction bases outside the gene matches: 13.

This chain joins TRBV19 and TRBJ1-2; no reliable D call. The V end lost 1 base, the J end lost 8 bases, and 11 bases lay between the germline ends. The germline V gene has CDR1 LNHDA and CDR2 SQIVND (reference sequence). CDR3 length equals 13 residues. In DNA, the CDR3 is TGTGCCAGTAGTATAGGCCGAGCAACGGGCTACACCTTC. Translating it yields CASSIGRATGYTF. The entire variable domain, with the rest obtained from reference TRBV19 and TRBJ1-2, is as follows: DGGITQSPKYLFRKEGQNVTLSCEQNLNHDAMYWYRQDPGQGLRLIYYSQIVNDFQKGDIAEGYSVSREKKESFPLTVTSAQKNPTAFYLCASSIGRATGYTFGSGTRLTVV.

The CDR3 sequence is CASSINSPTSEQFF. The CDR3 nucleotides are TGTGCCAGTAGTATAAATTCACCGACAAGTGAGCAGTTCTTC. The chain couples TRBV19 to TRBJ2-1; D unresolved. Deletions cut 2 bases from V and 9 bases from J, with 14 bases between. Germline CDR1 reads LNHDA; CDR2 reads SQIVND (reference sequence). This CDR3 is built from 14 residues.

The rearrangement links TRBV19 to TRBJ2-1, with TRBD2 identical over 13 bases. The CDR3 spans 15 residues. After removal of 6 bases from V and 8 bases from J, the junction contained 7 bases not matched to a gene. The germline V gene encodes CDR1 LNHDA and CDR2 SQIVND (reference sequence). The CDR3 loop reads CASSQLAGGPDEQFF. In nucleotides, the CDR3 is TGTGCCAGTAGCCAACTAGCGGGAGGGCCGGATGAGCAGTTCTTC.

This clone appeared once. V is TRBV6-2 or TRBV6-3 and J is TRBJ2-2; 14 nucleotides agree with TRBD2. V shed 5 bases and J 3 bases; nucleotides not matched to a gene: 11. The germline gives CDR1 MNHEY, CDR2 SVGEGT. The CDR3 is 19 amino acids. DNA of the CDR3: TGTGCCAGCAGTCGGACTAGCGGGAGGTCCGGATCGGACACCGGGGAGCTGTTTTTT. This codes for CASSRTSGRSGSDTGELFF.

The gene calls are TRBV9 and TRBJ2-2; a possible D gene is TRBD2 (6 bases). This CDR3 has 18 residues. Looked up from germline, CDR1 is SGDLS and CDR2 is YYNGEE. Trimming removed 3 bases at V and 0 bases at J, with 18 bases between. The chain's CDR3 is CASSALPGRGPNTGELFF. CDR3 in DNA: TGTGCCAGCAGCGCCCTCCCCGGGCGGGGTCCGAACACCGGGGAGCTGTTTTTT.

This clone was counted a few times. The chain links TRBV4-3 to TRBJ1-4; tentatively, D is TRBD1 (6 bases). There are 15 residues in the CDR3. Looked up from germline, CDR1 is LGHNA and CDR2 is YSLEER. V dropped 3 bases and J dropped 6 bases, with 14 bases sitting between them. The CDR3 spells CASSQRRQGHEKLFF. CDR3 sequence (DNA): TGCGCCAGCAGCCAGCGGAGGCAGGGGCATGAAAAACTGTTTTTT.

The V call is TRBV28, the J call TRBJ1-1; the D gene is possibly TRBD1 (5 bases). Trimming took 5 bases from V and 2 from J, leaving 12 bases between them. The CDR3 is 14 amino acids. Germline V gene sequence: CDR1 MDHEN, CDR2 SYDVKM. This CDR3 reads CASSLPGLNTEAFF. CDR3 nucleotides: TGTGCCAGCAGTCTGCCAGGGCTTAACACTGAAGCTTTCTTT. Full variable domain (missing parts from reference TRBV28 and TRBJ1-1): DVKVTQSSRYLVKRTGEKVFLECVQDMDHENMFWYRQDPGLGLRLIYFSYDVKMKEKGDIPEGYSVSREKKERFSLILESASTNQTSMYLCASSLPGLNTEAFFGQGTRLTVV.

The chain recombines TRBV11-2 with TRBJ2-3, with D uncertain. The V and J ends lost 1 base and 0 bases respectively, with 5 bases between them. The CDR3 loop spans 14 amino acids. Looked up from germline, CDR1 is SGHAT and CDR2 is FQNNGV. The CDR3 coding sequence is TGTGCCAGCAGCTTAGTACAGAGCACAGATACGCAGTATTTT. Amino acid sequence: CASSLVQSTDTQYF.

V and J are TRBV9 and TRBJ1-4; D possibly corresponds to TRBD1 (5 bases). Trimming shortened V by 3 bases and J by 0 bases, and 15 bases separated the two germline ends. There are 17 residues in the CDR3. Germline CDR1 reads SGDLS; CDR2 reads YYNGEE. The chain's CDR3 is CASSDPTDTPTNEKLFF. The CDR3 coding sequence is TGTGCCAGCAGCGACCCGACGGACACCCCAACTAATGAAAAACTGTTTTTT.

The rearrangement links TRBV30 to TRBJ1-5, with 7 bases identical to TRBD1. V lost 2 bases, J lost 0 bases, and 4 bases stayed unmatched. The CDR3 covers 15 residues. CDR1 is GTSNPN and CDR2 is SVGIG in the germline V gene (reference sequence). The CDR3 is CAWSPDRDSNQPQHF. DNA of the CDR3: TGTGCCTGGAGTCCTGACAGGGATAGCAATCAGCCCCAGCATTTT.

The rearrangement uses TRBV11-2 and TRBJ2-1, with 7 positions matching TRBD1. Trimming took 3 bases from V and 4 from J; bases not matched to a gene: 9. The CDR3 sequence is 16 residues long. Germline-derived CDR1 and CDR2 are SGHAT and FQNNGV. The CDR3 here is CASSFSRQGLYNEQFF. Here the CDR3 DNA reads TGTGCCAGCAGCTTTTCCCGACAGGGCCTATACAATGAGCAGTTCTTC.

This chain links TRBV5-6 with TRBJ1-2; TRBD1 might be the D (6 bases). Germline lookup yields CDR1 SGHDT and CDR2 YYEEEE. Between the trimmed V and J ends, which lost 4 bases and 8 bases, there was a span of 24 bases. CDR3 length equals 16 residues. CDR3 nucleotides: TGTGCCAGCAGCCATTCGGACAGTTACATGGTCGGAGGCTACACCTTC. Its translation: CASSHSDSYMVGGYTF.

The genes are TRBV7-9 and TRBJ1-2; no clear D gene. The length of the CDR3 is 14 residues. V was clipped by 7 bases and J by 1 base, with 13 bases between them. Germline values: CDR1 SEHNR, CDR2 FQNEAQ (reference sequence). This CDR3 is CASTRVQNNYGYTF. CDR3 DNA sequence: TGTGCCAGCACCCGTGTCCAGAATAACTATGGCTACACCTTC.

J is TRBJ2-2 and V is TRBV28, with 9 nucleotides matching TRBD2. CDR3 length: 18 amino acids. The ends lost 2 bases at V and 5 bases at J; junction bases unmatched: 12. Germline values: CDR1 MDHEN, CDR2 SYDVKM. CDR3 loop: CASSLVGAGGPDTGELFF. As DNA, the CDR3 is TGTGCCAGCAGTTTAGTCGGGGCGGGAGGGCCGGATACCGGGGAGCTGTTTTTT.

The chain couples TRBV11-3 to TRBJ2-2, with 8 bases lining up with TRBD1. J was trimmed by 4 bases and V by 6 bases; bases with no gene match: 7. The CDR3 totals 15 residues. Germline V CDR1 and CDR2: SGHNT, YENEEA. The CDR3 region has the DNA TGTGCCAGCAGAGACAGGGGAGCGGGCACCGGGGAGCTGTTTTTT. Translated: CASRDRGAGTGELFF.

The CDR3 DNA sequence: TGTGCCAGCACCAAGACAGGGCGGACTGAAGCTTTCTTT. It codes for CASTKTGRTEAFF. The chain uses TRBV6-5 and TRBJ1-1; 7 positions agree with TRBD1. CDR3 size: 13 residues. The germline CDR1 and CDR2 sequences are MNHEY and SVGAGI. J was trimmed by 5 bases and V by 7 bases; bases with no gene match: 7.

The chain recombines TRBV24-1 with TRBJ1-5; 8 bases fit TRBD1. There are 16 residues in the CDR3. The germline V gene has CDR1 KGHDR and CDR2 SFDVKD. With V trimmed by 3 bases and J by 0 bases, 3 bases remained unmatched. CDR3 DNA: TGTGCCACCAGTGATGCAGGACAGGGTAGCAATCAGCCCCAGCATTTT. Its protein is CATSDAGQGSNQPQHF.

This sequence joins TRBV27 and TRBJ2-1, with TRBD1 as a possible D gene (5 bases). V was shortened by 7 bases and J by 7 bases, with 17 bases between the two germline ends. This CDR3 spans 14 amino acids. Germline CDR1 MNHEY, CDR2 SMNVEV (reference sequence). CDR3 in DNA: TGTGCCAGCACCGGAGCATGGGGCCCGAATGAGCAGTTCTTC. As protein: CASTGAWGPNEQFF.

This chain links TRBV11-2 with TRBJ1-1, with 11 nucleotides matching TRBD1. This CDR3 contains 13 residues. In germline, CDR1 is SGHAT, CDR2 FQNNGV. The trim removed 5 bases at V and 11 bases at J, leaving 7 bases unmatched. The CDR3 loop is CASSPRDRGAAFF. The CDR3 region has the DNA TGTGCCAGCAGCCCCCGGGACAGGGGGGCCGCTTTCTTT.

This clone was picked up one time. V usage is TRBV14 and J usage is TRBJ1-1; D gene unclear. Per the germline V gene, CDR1 is SGHDN and CDR2 is FVKESK. Trimming left V 4 bases short and J 2 bases short, with 17 bases between. The CDR3 is 16 amino acids. The CDR3 bases are TGTGCCAGCAGCCCCAGATCGGGGAAAATCAACACTGAAGCTTTCTTT. Translating it yields CASSPRSGKINTEAFF.

V and J are TRBV12-3 or TRBV12-4 and TRBJ1-1; D is unclear. With 6 bases removed from V and 2 bases from J, the gap between germline ends came to 7 bases. The CDR3 covers 12 residues. This chain's CDR3 is CASRRGNTEAFF. CDR3 DNA sequence: TGTGCCAGCAGAAGAGGAAACACTGAAGCTTTCTTT.

V and J are TRBV6-2 or TRBV6-3 and TRBJ1-4; D is unclear. The CDR3 runs to 16 residues. Germline V gene data show CDR1 as MNHEY and CDR2 as SVGEGT. Trimming removed 5 bases from V and 7 bases from J, with 20 bases in between. The CDR3 protein is CASSTSHAGSPEKLFF. The CDR3 DNA reads as TGTGCCAGCAGTACCTCCCACGCGGGCTCCCCTGAAAAACTGTTTTTT.

V and J are TRBV11-3 and TRBJ2-1, with D perhaps matching TRBD2 (6 bases). The CDR3 contains 15 residues. The V end lost 1 base, the J end lost 4 bases, and 11 bases lay between the germline ends. The germline V gene has CDR1 SGHNT and CDR2 YENEEA. The CDR3 nucleotides are TGTGCCAGCAGCTTAGGGGGACTGGATTACAATGAGCAGTTCTTC. This translates into CASSLGGLDYNEQFF.

This chain connects TRBV19 to TRBJ2-1; 7 nucleotides align to TRBD1. The CDR3 spans 13 residues. Germline V gene sequence: CDR1 LNHDA, CDR2 SQIVND (reference sequence). Losses at the gene ends were 2 bases for V and 7 bases for J; bases not matched to a gene: 2. The CDR3 DNA reads TGTGCCAGTAGTATAAAGGGGGCGAATGAGCAGTTCTTC. Protein product: CASSIKGANEQFF.